This T cell receptor (beta chain) was observed in a study of shared clonotypes between healthy human individuals. This clone was found once. Sequence at one end of the junction differs from germline and may be a read error. CDR3 length: 13 residues. The germline gives CDR1 SNHLY, CDR2 FYNNEI. The authors distributed each subset's genomic DNA evenly over several immunoSEQ plates. Sequenced by immunoSEQ multiplex PCR; TCRdb stores in-frame clones only, minus some. Here the sample spans some 2,500,000 clones, approximately 90% being singletons. This clonotype was sampled from a man between 18 and 35 years old in good health. Some clones in this sample may be carry-over from other donors' samples. Material: naive CD4+ T cells from PBMCs. Subset specified: CD45RA+ positively selected. This chain joins TRBV2 and TRBJ2-5, with TRBD1 as a possible D gene (5 bases). CDR3 coding DNA: TGTGCCAGCAGTGAAGAGTCAAGGGGCCCTCCGAACTTC. It is translated as CASSEESRGPPNF. Variable domain in full (rest from reference TRBV2 and TRBJ2-5): EPEVTQTPSHQVTQMGQEVILRCVPISNHLYFYWYRQILGQKVEFLVSFYNNEISEKSEIFDDQFSVERPDGSNFTLKIRSTKLEDSAMYFCASSEESRGPPNFGPGTRLLVL.